One TCR beta chain is described in this entry. PBMCs, at least 6.5 million per sample, were isolated. These data come from a study of blood T cells in healthy people across ages. Using a J-beta primer mix together with a sample-barcoded 5' primer, a second PCR was run for roughly 7 to 12 cycles. Each CDR3 protein gets one entry after TCRdb re-called the 5' RACE reads with MiXCR. The sample holds under 2,000,000 distinct CDR3 sequences, 40% to 55% seen once. V lost 2 bases to trimming and J lost 6 bases; unmatched junction nucleotides: 6. The CDR3 contains 14 residues. Germline V CDR1 and CDR2: MDHEN, SYDVKM.

The chain is built from TRBV28 and TRBJ1-2, with 7 nucleotides matching TRBD1. Input material: blood. This TCR came from a middle-aged woman in good health. CDR3 residues: CASSLIGGVHGYTF. The CDR3, as DNA: TGTGCCAGCAGTTTAATAGGGGGCGTACATGGCTACACCTTC.